The following is a TCR beta chain sequence with its context. Germline V lookup: CDR1 ENHRY, CDR2 SYGVKD. The CDR3 has 15 amino acids. Trimming cost V 7 bases and J 1 base; bases outside gene matches: 7. Profiling of TCR beta VDJ combinations and CDR3 sequences used genomic DNA as template. TCRdb passed the reads through MiXCR, listing each CDR3 protein once. The data show about 160,000 distinct CDR3 sequences, roughly 48% seen once. These data are taken from a study of CD8+CD57+ T cells in acquired aplastic anemia. Only patients with CD8+CD57+ cell expansion on flow cytometry were chosen for sequencing. Blood was sampled before the patients had received any therapy.

The receptor was isolated from a human donor with aplastic anemia. Sequencing was done on a sample of sorted CD4+, CD8+, or CD8+CD57+ T cells (not recorded which) from PBMCs. V usage is TRBV10-3 and J usage is TRBJ2-1; the match to TRBD1 covers 7 bases. The chain's CDR3 is CAITPGGSSYNEQFF. The CDR3 DNA follows: TGTGCCATCACACCAGGGGGTTCATCCTACAATGAGCAGTTCTTC.